This TCR beta chain is from a study of blood T cell repertoires in COVID-19. Study as a whole: Spain, Italy and the United States supplied samples that represented acute and convalescent COVID-19.

Participant age was roughly 18 to 90 years, and participants resided in roughly 24 US areas. Participant-given clinical history determined each cohort assignment. This clone was counted a few times. This table comes from immunoSEQ multiplex PCR, and its TCRdb copy is limited to in-frame clones, with some not included. The sample comprises hundreds of thousands of clones, roughly 88% of which are singletons, and more than 2% rests with the top ten. This CDR3 comprises 15 residues. Germline lookup yields CDR1 MRHNA and CDR2 SNTAGT. Trimming pared 4 bases from V and 8 bases from J, leaving 18 bases between.

The specimen sequenced was PBMCs or T cells enriched from blood (not recorded which). This clonotype was sampled from a woman in her thirties or forties with acute COVID-19. The chain employs TRBV6-4 and TRBJ2-1; TRBD1 is a possible D gene (5 bases). The CDR3 spells CASSVRGGARDEQFF. For the CDR3, the DNA is TGTGCCAGCAGTGTTCGAGGTGGGGCACGGGATGAGCAGTTCTTC.